These 25 T cell receptor beta chains share one sample of origin, sequenced in a study of cytomegalovirus exposure and HLA in healthy donors. PCR amplification relied on 60 Vbeta primers (plus 13 Jbeta primers). Using immunoSEQ multiplex PCR, the repertoire was profiled, and TCRdb retains in-frame clones only, with some absent. The sample lists fewer than 200,000 clones, around 83% seen once, with about 1.6% in the top ten. The sequenced sample consisted of PBMCs. The receptors here all came from a man in his fifties or sixties in good health and CMV-seronegative.

The chain recombines TRBV6-5 with TRBJ2-7; D is perhaps TRBD1 (5 bases). Germline V lookup: CDR1 MNHEY, CDR2 SVGAGI. Between the trimmed V and J ends, which lost 2 bases and 6 bases, there was a span of 11 bases. The CDR3 length is 13 residues. In nucleotides, the CDR3 is TGTGCCAGCAGTTACGACAGTCTCCGCGAGCAGTACTTC. It codes for CASSYDSLREQYF.

The chain uses TRBV12-5 and TRBJ2-2; 8 bases match TRBD1. Per germline, CDR1 LGHNT and CDR2 FRNRAP. Trimming took 5 bases from V and 7 from J; bases not matched to a gene: 9. The CDR3 is made up of 15 amino acids. The CDR3 DNA follows: TGTGCTAGTGGTCCGGACAGGGTGATAGTCGGGGAGCTGTTTTTT. This translates into CASGPDRVIVGELFF.

In regard to this clone: Other DNA sequences of this sample code for an identical CDR3. The gene calls are TRBV7-2 and TRBJ2-7, with 8 bases matching TRBD2. Trimming took 1 base from V and 4 from J; bases not matched to a gene: 3. The CDR3 is made up of 14 amino acids. Germline assignment: CDR1 SGHTA and CDR2 FQGNSA. The CDR3, as DNA: TGTGCCAGCAGCTTAGGCGGGGGGTCATACGAGCAGTACTTC. Protein product: CASSLGGGSYEQYF.

The V call is TRBV6-1, the J call TRBJ2-3, with 7 positions matching TRBD1. Germline-derived CDR1 and CDR2 are MNHNS and SASEGT. The CDR3 contains 15 residues. J lost 6 bases, V lost 5 bases, and 11 bases had no gene match. The CDR3 sequence: CASSQGTEPSDTQYF. The CDR3 nucleotides read TGTGCCAGCAGTCAAGGGACAGAGCCCTCGGATACGCAGTATTTT.

Only a few counts were recorded for this clone. V gene TRBV7-2 combines with J gene TRBJ2-3; 8 bases agree with TRBD2. The J segment lost 2 bases and the V segment lost 1 base, leaving 5 bases of the junction unmatched. The CDR3 runs to 16 residues. Germline CDR1 reads SGHTA; CDR2 reads FQGNSA. The chain's CDR3 is CASSLGILADTDTQYF. The CDR3 nucleotides read TGTGCCAGCAGCTTAGGGATACTAGCGGACACAGATACGCAGTATTTT. Drawing the rest from reference TRBV7-2 and TRBJ2-3, the complete variable domain is GAGVSQSPSNKVTEKGKDVELRCDPISGHTALYWYRQSLGQGLEFLIYFQGNSAPDKSGLPSDRFSAERTGGSVSTLTIQRTQQEDSAVYLCASSLGILADTDTQYFGPGTRLTVL.

Regarding this clone: One junction end does not reproduce the germline sequence, and a read error may be involved. The chain links TRBV5-1 to TRBJ2-5; maybe TRBD2 (5 bases). Germline CDR1 is SGHRS and CDR2 is YFSETQ. There are 15 residues in the CDR3. The CDR3 protein is CASSPGSASSETKYF. In DNA form, the CDR3 reads TGCGCCAGCAGCCCGGGAAGTGCTAGCTCAGAGACCAAGTACTTC.

The CDR3 here is CASSQLGTDGEQYF. Here the CDR3 DNA reads TGTGCCAGCAGCCAATTAGGGACAGACGGCGAGCAGTACTTC. The V gene is TRBV14, the J gene TRBJ2-5; TRBD1 matches 7 bases. TRBJ2-7 explains the end of the DNA better; the J call may be wrong. Per the germline V gene, CDR1 is SGHDN and CDR2 is FVKESK. The CDR3 length is 14 residues.

The chain employs TRBV6-5 and TRBJ1-1; D gene unclear. CDR3 length: 15 residues. Germline V gene lookup returns CDR1 MNHEY and CDR2 SVGAGI. Trimming removed 0 bases at V and 1 base at J, with 9 bases between. CDR3 residues: CASSYSEGKNTEAFF. DNA of the CDR3: TGTGCCAGCAGTTACTCGGAGGGCAAGAACACTGAAGCTTTCTTT.

The chain carries TRBV29-1 and TRBJ1-2; D is possibly TRBD1 (6 bases). Deletions cut 6 bases from V and 3 bases from J, with 14 bases between. The germline gives CDR1 SQVTM, CDR2 ANQGSEA. This CDR3 has 13 amino acids. This CDR3 reads CSVAQGLDYGYTF. CDR3 nucleotides: TGCAGCGTAGCCCAGGGGCTCGACTATGGCTACACCTTC.

This chain links TRBV28 with TRBJ2-7; the D gene is possibly TRBD2 (6 bases). This CDR3 is 12 amino acids long. Trimming stripped 7 bases from V and 4 bases from J, with 11 bases between. Germline lookup yields CDR1 MDHEN and CDR2 SYDVKM. In DNA, the CDR3 is TGTGCCAGCACCCCGGGGGTATACGAGCAGTACTTC. Protein sequence: CASTPGVYEQYF.

The V call is TRBV7-2, the J call TRBJ1-5; a possible D gene is TRBD1 (6 bases). Trimming stripped 1 base from V and 2 bases from J, with 15 bases between. From germline, CDR1 is SGHTA and CDR2 FQGNSA. The CDR3 loop spans 17 amino acids. The CDR3 DNA follows: TGTGCCAGCAGCTTAGGTTTTAGGGCAGGGGGCAATCAGCCCCAGCATTTT. It encodes CASSLGFRAGGNQPQHF.

V is TRBV20-1 and J is TRBJ2-3; D might be TRBD1 (5 bases). This CDR3 is 11 amino acids long. V was clipped by 6 bases and J by 3 bases, with 7 bases between them. In germline, CDR1 is DFQATT, CDR2 SNEGSKA (reference sequence). The DNA for the CDR3 is TGCAGTGCGCGGACAACAGATACGCAGTATTTT. It encodes CSARTTDTQYF.

The chain combines TRBV10-3 with TRBJ1-1; D is perhaps TRBD1 (5 bases). Deletions cut 6 bases from V and 7 bases from J, with 18 bases between. Per the germline V gene, CDR1 is ENHRY and CDR2 is SYGVKD. The CDR3 consists of 14 residues. CDR3 bases: TGTGCCATCAGGGGATCGGGGACTCGGGGTGAAGCTTTCTTT. Its protein product is CAIRGSGTRGEAFF.

The CDR3 DNA is TGTGCCAGCAGCACGGGACAGGTCTACGAGCAGTACTTC. This encodes CASSTGQVYEQYF. The V call is TRBV14, the J call TRBJ2-7, with 8 bases lining up with TRBD1. The length of the CDR3 is 13 residues. V was clipped by 5 bases and J by 3 bases; unmatched bases: 3. The germline V gene encodes CDR1 SGHDN and CDR2 FVKESK.

Concerning this clone itself: Other DNA sequences in the sample encode the same CDR3. The chain links TRBV4-1 to TRBJ1-5; D not resolved. V dropped 1 base and J dropped 2 bases, with 9 bases sitting between them. The CDR3 loop spans 15 amino acids. Germline CDR1 and CDR2: MGHRA and YSYEKL. Written as DNA, the CDR3 is TGCGCCAGCAGCCAAGTGGGAGGGCGCAATCAGCCCCAGCATTTT. Its protein is CASSQVGGRNQPQHF.

The count of this clone is one. A junction boundary mismatches the germline segment, possibly from a read error. The chain links TRBV9 to TRBJ2-2; 10 positions match TRBD1. Germline V gives CDR1 SGDLS, CDR2 YYNGEE. This CDR3 is built from 15 residues. The CDR3 DNA reads TGTGCCAGCACCGAACCGACAGGGGGCACCGGGGAGCTGCTTTTT. Translating gives CASTEPTGGTGELLF.

V usage is TRBV28 and J usage is TRBJ2-3; D might be TRBD1 (6 bases). Germline V CDR1 and CDR2: MDHEN, SYDVKM. V was pared by 5 bases and J by 6 bases, with 15 bases between. The CDR3 loop spans 14 amino acids. The CDR3 sequence: CASSPIQGMDTQYF. CDR3 DNA sequence: TGTGCCAGCAGTCCGATACAGGGCATGGATACGCAGTATTTT.

The chain combines TRBV7-3 with TRBJ2-1, with a weak D call TRBD1 (6 bases). CDR1 is SGHTA, CDR2 FQGTGA, per germline. There are 15 residues in the CDR3. Trimming removed 5 bases at V and 2 bases at J, with 13 bases between. The DNA of the CDR3 is TGTGCCAGCAGCCCGTCGACAGGTACCTACAATGAGCAGTTCTTC. The encoded protein is CASSPSTGTYNEQFF.

This clone turned up a few times. This chain connects TRBV9 to TRBJ2-1; D is ambiguous. The V end lost 4 bases, the J end lost 0 bases, and 11 bases lay between the germline ends. Per germline, CDR1 SGDLS and CDR2 YYNGEE. The CDR3 is made up of 15 amino acids. CDR3 nucleotide sequence: TGTGCCAGCAGCCGCTCTCCGAGCTCCTACAATGAGCAGTTCTTC. Its protein product is CASSRSPSSYNEQFF.

There are a few counts of this clone. The gene calls are TRBV4-3 and TRBJ2-2; 8 nucleotides agree with TRBD2. The V gene end was trimmed by 2 bases and the J gene end by 3 bases; junction bases not matched to a gene: 5. Germline CDR1 and CDR2: LGHNA and YSLEER. The CDR3 totals 16 residues. The CDR3 reads CASSQSHGGDTGELFF. CDR3 coding DNA: TGCGCCAGCAGCCAAAGCCACGGGGGGGACACCGGGGAGCTGTTTTTT.

The rearrangement uses TRBV11-3 and TRBJ2-7; TRBD1 aligns across 12 bases. Germline lookup yields CDR1 SGHNT and CDR2 YENEEA. CDR3 length equals 17 residues. Trimming cost V 1 base and J 5 bases; bases outside gene matches: 9. This CDR3 reads CASSLGTGTGGVNEQYF. As DNA, the CDR3 is TGTGCCAGCAGCTTAGGCACCGGGACAGGGGGCGTTAACGAGCAGTACTTC.

The chain recombines TRBV29-1 with TRBJ1-2; 7 bases match TRBD1. The CDR3 totals 14 residues. V dropped 4 bases and J dropped 6; count of bases not matched to a gene: 11. Germline values: CDR1 SQVTM, CDR2 ANQGSEA. Here the CDR3 reads CSVVGQSAPHGYTF. The CDR3 DNA reads as TGCAGCGTTGTGGGACAGAGTGCCCCCCATGGCTACACCTTC.

J is TRBJ2-3 and V is TRBV7-2, with a weak D call TRBD2 (7 bases). V shed 7 bases and J shed 4 bases, with 12 bases lying between them. This CDR3 has 13 residues. Looked up from germline, CDR1 is SGHTA and CDR2 is FQGNSA. The CDR3 bases are TGTGCCAGCACTATAGGGGGGGCAGATACGCAGTATTTT. This translates into CASTIGGADTQYF.

This clone was seen a few times. The rearrangement links TRBV7-3 to TRBJ2-1; 9 bases line up with TRBD2. The CDR3 length is 15 residues. Per germline, CDR1 SGHTA and CDR2 FQGTGA. Trimming at V came to 6 bases and at J to 8 bases, leaving 11 bases not matched to a gene. CDR3 sequence (DNA): TGTGCCAGCAGTCCGAGGAGCGGGGGGAACTATGAGCAGTTCTTC. Translation gives CASSPRSGGNYEQFF.

The genes are TRBV30 and TRBJ1-4; D unclear. The germline V gene has CDR1 GTSNPN and CDR2 SVGIG (reference sequence). The CDR3 loop spans 12 amino acids. Trimming pared 2 bases from V and 8 bases from J, leaving 9 bases between. CDR3 sequence: CAWSSSGEKLFF. Written as DNA, the CDR3 is TGTGCCTGGAGTTCAAGCGGAGAAAAACTGTTTTTT.